Shown below are 12 T cell receptor beta chains from a single sample sequenced in a study of blood T cell repertoires in COVID-19. Method: immunoSEQ multiplex PCR; TCRdb's copy keeps in-frame clones and lacks some. The sample has about 95,000 clones, around 80% seen once. Material: peripheral blood. The receptors derive from a human donor in a cohort sampled during active COVID-19.

The rearrangement uses TRBV28 and TRBJ2-2; 8 nucleotides agree with TRBD2. V gave up 1 base and J gave up 0 bases; unmatched junction bases: 22. The CDR3 covers 23 residues. Germline CDR1 reads MDHEN; CDR2 reads SYDVKM. The CDR3 loop is CASSLFTRFLAGLDGSNTGELFF. The CDR3 bases are TGTGCCAGCAGTTTATTTACTAGATTTCTAGCGGGTTTAGATGGTTCGAACACCGGGGAGCTGTTTTTT.

The chain couples TRBV15 to TRBJ1-3; the D is unclear. The CDR3 has 15 residues. V lost 1 base and J lost 0, with 7 bases in between. Germline-derived CDR1 and CDR2 are LNHNV and YYDKDF (reference sequence). The CDR3 spells CATSRGRDSGNTIYF. The CDR3 DNA reads as TGTGCCACCAGCAGAGGCCGGGACTCTGGAAACACCATATATTTT.

The chain joins TRBV7-9 to TRBJ2-1, with D possibly matching TRBD1 (6 bases). The CDR3 has 15 residues. Germline V gene data show CDR1 as SEHNR and CDR2 as FQNEAQ (reference sequence). V was trimmed by 7 bases and J by 6 bases, leaving 19 bases between them. The CDR3 reads CASTPPQGRTNEQFF. The CDR3 coding sequence is TGTGCCAGCACCCCCCCACAGGGTAGAACCAATGAGCAGTTCTTC.

V and J are TRBV12-3 or TRBV12-4 and TRBJ2-1, with D unclear. V was shortened by 7 bases and J by 7 bases, with 11 bases between the two germline ends. The CDR3 length is 12 residues. The CDR3 coding sequence is TGTGCCAGCATGTCTGGGCTAAATGAGCAGTTCTTC. Its protein product is CASMSGLNEQFF.

For the CDR3, the DNA is TGCAGCGCCCCGGGACTAGGATCCAATGAGCAGTTCTTC. Translated, it gives CSAPGLGSNEQFF. The V and J genes are TRBV29-1 and TRBJ2-1; TRBD2 aligns across 8 bases. The CDR3 covers 13 residues. Germline-derived CDR1 and CDR2 are SQVTM and ANQGSEA. Trimming removed 7 bases from V and 6 bases from J; junction bases left unmatched: 8.

The chain combines TRBV6-2 or TRBV6-3 with TRBJ1-1; D perhaps matches TRBD1 (6 bases). CDR3 length: 13 amino acids. Germline V gene data show CDR1 as MNHEY and CDR2 as SVGEGT. Trimming pared 2 bases from V and 7 bases from J, leaving 11 bases between. CDR3 region: CASSYGRRGEAFF. For the CDR3, the DNA is TGTGCCAGCAGTTACGGGCGCAGGGGTGAAGCTTTCTTT.

The V and J genes are TRBV29-1 and TRBJ2-3; weak D call: TRBD2 (5 bases). Between the trimmed V and J ends, which lost 6 bases and 0 bases, there was a span of 16 bases. The CDR3 contains 15 residues. Germline CDR1 SQVTM, CDR2 ANQGSEA. In DNA, the CDR3 is TGCAGCGTAGTACTAGGAAAGACTAGCACAGATACGCAGTATTTT. Amino acids: CSVVLGKTSTDTQYF.

The J gene is TRBJ2-7, the V gene TRBV9, with D uncertain. Trimming left V 3 bases short and J 6 bases short, with 19 bases between. The CDR3 length is 15 residues. Germline loops: CDR1 SGDLS, CDR2 YYNGEE. The chain's CDR3 is CASSAVPNLSGEQYF. The CDR3 nucleotides are TGTGCCAGCAGCGCCGTCCCTAATCTCTCGGGCGAGCAGTACTTC.

This rearrangement joins TRBV5-6 to TRBJ2-1; D is perhaps TRBD2 (6 bases). V was shortened by 2 bases and J by 1 base, with 7 bases between the two germline ends. The CDR3 length is 14 residues. CDR1 is SGHDT and CDR2 is YYEEEE in the germline V gene. The DNA for the CDR3 is TGTGCCAGCAGCTTTAGCGGTTCCTACAATGAGCAGTTCTTC. Its protein product is CASSFSGSYNEQFF.

Note on this clone: A junction end diverges from the germline sequence, so it may reflect a read error. The V call is TRBV9, the J call TRBJ2-7; TRBD1 agrees at 9 bases. Germline CDR1 SGDLS, CDR2 YYNGEE. The CDR3 is 17 amino acids. The CDR3 bases are TGTGCCAGCAGCTACCGGGACAGGGCCGACTACTCCCACGAGCAGTACTTC. This encodes CASSYRDRADYSHEQYF.

V gene TRBV19 combines with J gene TRBJ2-7; 7 bases agree with TRBD1. V dropped 5 bases and J dropped 3; count of bases not matched to a gene: 10. This CDR3 region has 15 residues. Germline V gene lookup returns CDR1 LNHDA and CDR2 SQIVND (reference sequence). CDR3 amino acids: CASSDPGQSYYEQYF. DNA of the CDR3: TGTGCCAGTAGTGACCCGGGACAGAGCTACTACGAGCAGTACTTC.

This chain links TRBV29-1 with TRBJ1-1; D not resolved. There are 11 residues in the CDR3. V lost 8 bases, J lost 2 bases, and 9 bases lay in between. The germline gives CDR1 SQVTM, CDR2 ANQGSEA. CDR3 residues: CSSDSNTEAFF. As DNA, the CDR3 is TGCAGCTCGGACTCTAACACTGAAGCTTTCTTT.